These 16 T cell receptor beta chains share one sample of origin, sequenced in a study of T cells in localized non-small cell lung cancer. Measured with immunoSEQ multiplex PCR; TCRdb has only the in-frame clones, and not every one. Of tens of thousands of clones in the sample, 80% to 90% are singletons; the top ten hold about 9.3%. Sequencing was performed on peripheral blood, taken before any cancer treatment. All receptors come from a woman aged 35 to 69 with stage I lung adenocarcinoma.

The chain uses TRBV7-9 and TRBJ2-3; 8 bases line up with TRBD2. Germline values: CDR1 SEHNR, CDR2 FQNEAQ (reference sequence). Unmatched junction bases numbered 10, after V lost 5 bases and J lost 3 bases. This CDR3 region has 16 residues. CDR3 sequence: CASSPRTSSVTDTQYF. The CDR3 DNA reads TGTGCCAGCAGCCCCCGGACTAGCTCCGTTACAGATACGCAGTATTTT.

J is TRBJ2-3 and V is TRBV5-6; possibly TRBD1 for D (5 bases). Trimming removed 4 bases from V and 4 bases from J, with 13 bases in between. Germline loops: CDR1 SGHDT, CDR2 YYEEEE. The CDR3 is made up of 14 amino acids. The CDR3 DNA reads TGTGCCAGCAGCCCCAGGGCCCGTTCAGATACGCAGTATTTT. This translates into CASSPRARSDTQYF.

The rearrangement links TRBV6-1 to TRBJ2-1; tentatively, D is TRBD2 (7 bases). Germline CDR1 MNHNS, CDR2 SASEGT. The CDR3 consists of 17 residues. Trimming shortened V by 4 bases and J by 8 bases, and 24 bases separated the two germline ends. CDR3: CASSALGGGVFADEQFF. The CDR3 bases are TGTGCCAGCAGTGCTTTGGGGGGGGGCGTATTCGCGGATGAGCAGTTCTTC.

The rearrangement joins TRBV5-6 to TRBJ2-3; no firm D call. The V gene's germline CDR1 is SGHDT and CDR2 YYEEEE. CDR3 length: 15 amino acids. The ends were cut back, 2 bases at V and 0 bases at J, with 10 bases in the middle. The CDR3 region has the DNA TGTGCCAGCAGCTTAAGACTGAGAAGCACAGATACGCAGTATTTT. Its translation: CASSLRLRSTDTQYF.

The V and J genes are TRBV11-2 and TRBJ2-5; no clear D gene. The CDR3 is 12 amino acids. The germline V and J ends were trimmed by 11 bases and 2 bases, with 12 bases remaining between them. Looked up from germline, CDR1 is SGHAT and CDR2 is FQNNGV. CDR3 bases: TGTGCCTCGGGCCAGCTGCAAGAGACCCAGTACTTC. It is translated as CASGQLQETQYF.

This sequence joins TRBV7-2 and TRBJ2-5; 7 nucleotides agree with TRBD2. CDR1 SGHTA and CDR2 FQGNSA come from the germline V gene. This CDR3 has 15 residues. With 0 bases clipped from V and 5 bases from J, the junction kept 6 bases outside the gene matches. This CDR3 reads CASSLAAGVLETQYF. As DNA, the CDR3 is TGTGCCAGCAGCTTAGCGGCGGGAGTGCTGGAGACCCAGTACTTC.

The rearrangement joins TRBV5-1 to TRBJ1-2; D gene uncertain. V lost 0 bases and J lost 4, with 10 bases in between. The CDR3 loop spans 14 amino acids. The V gene's germline CDR1 is SGHRS and CDR2 YFSETQ. As DNA, the CDR3 is TGCGCCAGCAGCTTGGCCGAACCGGCCTATGGCTACACCTTC. Encoded protein: CASSLAEPAYGYTF.

V usage is TRBV6-6 and J usage is TRBJ2-3, with D perhaps matching TRBD2 (5 bases). The germline CDR1 and CDR2 sequences are MNHNY and SVGAGI (reference sequence). V was trimmed by 2 bases and J by 6 bases, leaving 15 bases between them. The CDR3 totals 15 residues. The CDR3, as DNA: TGTGCCAGCAGTTACGGAACGAGGGTTTACGATACGCAGTATTTT. This translates into CASSYGTRVYDTQYF.

Only one count was recorded for this clone. The rearrangement joins TRBV28 to TRBJ1-5; D remains unclear. Looked up from germline, CDR1 is MDHEN and CDR2 is SYDVKM. Trimming took 5 bases from V and 11 from J, leaving 16 bases between them. The CDR3 covers 13 residues. The CDR3 loop is CASSTPADLAQHF. In DNA form, the CDR3 reads TGTGCCAGCAGTACTCCGGCCGATTTGGCCCAGCATTTT.

V gene TRBV19 combines with J gene TRBJ2-3, with unresolved D. The CDR3 runs to 13 residues. CDR1 is LNHDA, CDR2 SQIVND, per germline (reference sequence). Trimming pared 7 bases from V and 0 bases from J, leaving 8 bases between. CDR3 DNA sequence: TGTGCCAGTATAGAGTCGAGCACAGATACGCAGTATTTT. The encoded protein is CASIESSTDTQYF.

CDR3 amino acids: CASSLGGLRNEQFF. CDR3 DNA sequence: TGTGCCAGCAGCTTAGGGGGACTACGTAACGAGCAGTTCTTC. V gene TRBV11-2 combines with J gene TRBJ2-1; 7 bases line up with TRBD2. The V gene's germline CDR1 is SGHAT and CDR2 FQNNGV. The CDR3 spans 14 residues. The ends lost 1 base at V and 10 bases at J; junction bases unmatched: 7.

The V call is TRBV27, the J call TRBJ1-5; no clear D. Germline values: CDR1 MNHEY, CDR2 SMNVEV (reference sequence). Trimming stripped 0 bases from V and 6 bases from J, with 6 bases between. The CDR3 covers 13 residues. The DNA for the CDR3 is TGTGCCAGCAGTTTATCAGTCGGTCAGCCCCAGCATTTT. This sequence encodes CASSLSVGQPQHF.

The gene calls are TRBV18 and TRBJ2-2; no clear D. Trimming pared 5 bases from V and 6 bases from J, leaving 13 bases between. Germline CDR1 is KGHSH and CDR2 is LQKENI. This CDR3 has 14 residues. CDR3 sequence (DNA): TGTGCCAGCTCAGGCGATCGCGTCTCCGGGGAGCTGTTTTTT. Residues: CASSGDRVSGELFF. Full variable domain (remainder filled in from reference TRBV18 and TRBJ2-2): NAGVMQNPRHLVRRRGQEARLRCSPMKGHSHVYWYRQLPEEGLKFMVYLQKENIIDESGMPKERFSAEFPKEGPSILRIQQVVRGDSAAYFCASSGDRVSGELFFGEGSRLTVL.

The chain carries TRBV28 and TRBJ1-2; tentative D call: TRBD1 (6 bases). V was trimmed by 6 bases and J by 2 bases, leaving 10 bases between them. The CDR3 totals 13 residues. Germline V gives CDR1 MDHEN, CDR2 SYDVKM. The chain's CDR3 is CASRTTGNYGYTF. CDR3 in DNA: TGTGCCAGCAGGACCACAGGGAACTATGGCTACACCTTC.

This chain links TRBV15 with TRBJ2-1; no reliable D call. The length of the CDR3 is 15 residues. Germline V lookup: CDR1 LNHNV, CDR2 YYDKDF (reference sequence). V lost 3 bases, J lost 0 bases, and 9 bases lay in between. The CDR3 bases are TGTGCCACCAGCAGGGCGCTCAGCTCCTACAATGAGCAGTTCTTC. It is translated as CATSRALSSYNEQFF.

V is TRBV6-5 and J is TRBJ2-1; possible D gene TRBD2, 7 bases. The CDR3 has 15 residues. Germline V CDR1 and CDR2: MNHEY, SVGAGI. V was cut by 2 bases and J by 0 bases, with 8 bases left in between. In nucleotides, the CDR3 is TGTGCCAGCAGTTACGGGGGGGCCTCCTACAATGAGCAGTTCTTC. Translation gives CASSYGGASYNEQFF.